This entry lists 8 T cell receptor beta chains sequenced from one sample in a study of shared clonotypes between healthy human individuals. Profiling relied on immunoSEQ multiplex PCR, and the TCRdb table lists in-frame clones only, not all of them. The table shows about 1.5 million clones, with about 98% occurring only once. The specimen sequenced was naive CD4+ T cells sorted from blood. Subset given: CD45RA+ positively selected. The receptors shown here come from a man aged 25 to 40 in good health.

This clone was recorded once. The chain uses TRBV27 and TRBJ2-1; D gene unclear. V lost 4 bases and J lost 0, with 7 bases in between. The CDR3 runs to 14 residues. Germline CDR1 is MNHEY and CDR2 is SMNVEV (reference sequence). The CDR3 sequence is CASSYRSSYNEQFF. DNA of the CDR3: TGTGCCAGCAGTTATAGGAGCTCCTACAATGAGCAGTTCTTC.

Concerning this clone itself: The same CDR3 can be traced to other DNA sequences in this sample. The chain carries TRBV7-2 and TRBJ2-2, with unresolved D. The CDR3 spans 14 residues. Germline V gives CDR1 SGHTA, CDR2 FQGNSA. V dropped 2 bases and J dropped 1 base, with 5 bases sitting between them. This CDR3 reads CASSLLGNTGELFF. CDR3 bases: TGTGCCAGCAGCTTACTGGGGAACACCGGGGAGCTGTTTTTT. The full variable domain, in which reference TRBV7-2 and TRBJ2-2 provide the parts outside the CDR3, is GAGVSQSPSNKVTEKGKDVELRCDPISGHTALYWYRQSLGQGLEFLIYFQGNSAPDKSGLPSDRFSAERTGGSVSTLTIQRTQQEDSAVYLCASSLLGNTGELFFGEGSRLTVL.

In regard to this clone: Distinct nucleotide sequences in the sample also encode this CDR3. This chain joins TRBV5-4 and TRBJ2-1; no firm D call. The V end was cut by 2 bases, the J end by 1 base, with 4 bases between. This CDR3 is built from 13 residues. Germline CDR1 reads SGHNT; CDR2 reads YYREEE (reference sequence). The CDR3 loop reads CASSLESYNEQFF. CDR3 DNA sequence: TGTGCCAGCAGCTTAGAGTCCTACAATGAGCAGTTCTTC.

The chain has TRBV11-2 and TRBJ2-5; D assignment may be TRBD1 or TRBD2 (6 bases each). The CDR3 length is 15 residues. CDR1 and CDR2 from the germline V gene are SGHAT and FQNNGV. Trimming stripped 5 bases from V and 1 base from J, with 14 bases between. The CDR3 sequence: CASSQGWGAQETQYF. CDR3 DNA: TGTGCCAGCAGCCAAGGATGGGGGGCCCAAGAGACCCAGTACTTC. Supplemented by reference TRBV11-2 and TRBJ2-5, the full variable domain reads EAGVAQSPRYKIIEKRQSVAFWCNPISGHATLYWYQQILGQGPKLLIQFQNNGVVDDSQLPKDRFSAERLKGVDSTLKIQPAKLEDSAVYLCASSQGWGAQETQYFGPGTRLLVL.

The chain recombines TRBV15 with TRBJ1-5; D ambiguous. The CDR3 contains 13 residues. Germline CDR1 reads LNHNV; CDR2 reads YYDKDF (reference sequence). V was shortened by 4 bases and J by 5 bases, with 9 bases between the two germline ends. The CDR3 is CATSNQKDQPQHF. CDR3 nucleotides: TGTGCCACCAGCAACCAAAAGGATCAGCCCCAGCATTTT.

The gene calls are TRBV2 and TRBJ2-7; 11 nucleotides match TRBD1. The CDR3 length is 14 residues. The trim removed 4 bases at V and 5 bases at J, leaving 4 bases unmatched. The germline gives CDR1 SNHLY, CDR2 FYNNEI. This CDR3 is CASSGTGGWNEQYF. CDR3 nucleotide sequence: TGTGCCAGCAGTGGGACAGGGGGCTGGAACGAGCAGTACTTC.

This chain links TRBV18 with TRBJ2-3; no reliable D call. Germline V gene sequence: CDR1 KGHSH, CDR2 LQKENI. With 3 bases removed from V and 2 bases from J, the gap between germline ends came to 12 bases. The CDR3 contains 15 residues. The DNA for the CDR3 is TGTGCCAGCTCACCTACCGCAGCTGACACAGATACGCAGTATTTT. The encoded protein is CASSPTAADTDTQYF.

The rearrangement links TRBV27 to TRBJ2-5, with D perhaps matching TRBD2 (6 bases). The CDR3 consists of 12 residues. Trimming cost V 8 bases and J 5 bases, with 12 bases left between them. Germline V lookup: CDR1 MNHEY, CDR2 SMNVEV (reference sequence). The CDR3 reads CASGGLGETQYF. CDR3 coding DNA: TGTGCCAGCGGGGGGTTAGGGGAGACCCAGTACTTC.